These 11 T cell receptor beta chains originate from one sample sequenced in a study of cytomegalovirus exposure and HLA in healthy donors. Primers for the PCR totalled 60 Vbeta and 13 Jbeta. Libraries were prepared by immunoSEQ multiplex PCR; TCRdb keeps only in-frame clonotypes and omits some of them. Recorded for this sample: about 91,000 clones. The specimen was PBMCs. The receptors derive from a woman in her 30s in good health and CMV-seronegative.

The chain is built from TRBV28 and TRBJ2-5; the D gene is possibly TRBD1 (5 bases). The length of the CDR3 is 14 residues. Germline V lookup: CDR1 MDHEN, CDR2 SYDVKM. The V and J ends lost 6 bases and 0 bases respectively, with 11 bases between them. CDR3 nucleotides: TGTGCCAGCAGACCTAGACAGTACCAAGAGACCCAGTACTTC. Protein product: CASRPRQYQETQYF. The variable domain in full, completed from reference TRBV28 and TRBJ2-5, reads DVKVTQSSRYLVKRTGEKVFLECVQDMDHENMFWYRQDPGLGLRLIYFSYDVKMKEKGDIPEGYSVSREKKERFSLILESASTNQTSMYLCASRPRQYQETQYFGPGTRLLVL.

The CDR3 region is CASSSGGLTEQFF. The CDR3 DNA follows: TGTGCCAGCAGCTCGGGGGGACTTACGGAGCAGTTCTTC. This chain connects TRBV5-4 to TRBJ2-1; TRBD2 aligns across 7 bases. The ends lost 3 bases at V and 10 bases at J; junction bases unmatched: 7. CDR1 and CDR2 (germline): SGHNT, YYREEE (reference sequence). This CDR3 comprises 13 residues.

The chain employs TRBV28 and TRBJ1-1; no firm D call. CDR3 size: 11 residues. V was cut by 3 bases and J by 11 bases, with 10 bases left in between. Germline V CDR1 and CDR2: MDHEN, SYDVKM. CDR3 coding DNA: TGTGCCAGCAGTTTTCGTCAGAGGGCTTTCTTT. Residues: CASSFRQRAFF.

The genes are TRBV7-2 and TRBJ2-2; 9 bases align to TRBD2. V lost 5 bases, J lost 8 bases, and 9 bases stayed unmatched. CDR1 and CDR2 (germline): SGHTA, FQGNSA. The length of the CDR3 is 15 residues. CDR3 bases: TGTGCCAGCAGCCCGTACGCTAGCGGGAATGGGGAGCTGTTTTTT. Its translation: CASSPYASGNGELFF.

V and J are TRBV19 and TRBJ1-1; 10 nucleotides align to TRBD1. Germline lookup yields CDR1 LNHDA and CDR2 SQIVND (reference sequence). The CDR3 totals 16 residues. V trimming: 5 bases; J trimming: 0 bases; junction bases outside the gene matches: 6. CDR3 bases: TGTGCCAGTAGTTTTTGGACAGGGGGAATGAACACTGAAGCTTTCTTT. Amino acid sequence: CASSFWTGGMNTEAFF.

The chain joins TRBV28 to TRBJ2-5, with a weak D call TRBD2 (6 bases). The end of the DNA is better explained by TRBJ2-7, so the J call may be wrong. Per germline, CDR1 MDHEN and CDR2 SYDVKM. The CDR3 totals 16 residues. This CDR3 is CASSPRGLASSYEQYF. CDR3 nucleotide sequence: TGTGCCAGCAGTCCCCGCGGGCTAGCGAGCTCCTACGAGCAGTACTTC.

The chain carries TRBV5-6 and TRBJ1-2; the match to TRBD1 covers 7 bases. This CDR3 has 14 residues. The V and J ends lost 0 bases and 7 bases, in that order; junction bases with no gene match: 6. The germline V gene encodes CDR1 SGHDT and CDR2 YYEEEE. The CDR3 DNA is TGTGCCAGCAGCTTGGTGACAGGGCTCGGTGGCTACACCTTC. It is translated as CASSLVTGLGGYTF.

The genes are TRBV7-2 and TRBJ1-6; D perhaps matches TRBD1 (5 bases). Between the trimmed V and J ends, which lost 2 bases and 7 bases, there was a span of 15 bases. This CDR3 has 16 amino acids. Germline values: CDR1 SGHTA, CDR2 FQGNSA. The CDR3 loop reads CASSLSRRGGNSPLHF. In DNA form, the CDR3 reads TGTGCCAGCAGCTTATCTCGGAGGGGTGGAAATTCACCCCTCCACTTT.

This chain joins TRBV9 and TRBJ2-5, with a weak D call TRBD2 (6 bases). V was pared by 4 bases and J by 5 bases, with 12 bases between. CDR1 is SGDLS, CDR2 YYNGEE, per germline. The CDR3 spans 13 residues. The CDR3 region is CASSPGGRETQYF. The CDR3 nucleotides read TGTGCCAGCAGCCCCGGGGGACGTGAGACCCAGTACTTC.

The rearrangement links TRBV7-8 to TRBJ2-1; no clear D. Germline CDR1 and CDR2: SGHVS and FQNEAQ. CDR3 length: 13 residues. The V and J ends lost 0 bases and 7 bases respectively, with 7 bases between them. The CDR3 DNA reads TGTGCCAGCAGCTTAGCGTGGGCGAATGAGCAGTTCTTC. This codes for CASSLAWANEQFF.

For the CDR3, the DNA is TGTGCCAGCAGCAAACGAACGCAGAATCAGCCCCAGCATTTT. Amino acid sequence: CASSKRTQNQPQHF. This chain joins TRBV7-2 and TRBJ1-5; D gene unclear. Per the germline V gene, CDR1 is SGHTA and CDR2 is FQGNSA. The V end lost 5 bases, the J end lost 4 bases, and 12 bases lay between the germline ends. This CDR3 has 14 residues.